The source of this TCR beta chain is a study of technical replicates of blood from a handful of donors. Data came from immunoSEQ multiplex PCR; TCRdb stores just in-frame clones and leaves some out. The sample shows roughly 80,000 clones, about 91% of them seen only once. Germline V CDR1 and CDR2: SGHTA, FQGNSA. V trimming: 2 bases; J trimming: 3 bases; junction bases outside the gene matches: 12. CDR3 length equals 17 residues. This clone was observed once. The sample comprised T cells isolated from PBMCs. The chain joins TRBV7-2 to TRBJ1-1; 7 bases fit TRBD1. The TCR sequence derives from a human donor in good health. The CDR3 loop is CASSLTPQYTGDTEAFF. In DNA, the CDR3 is TGTGCCAGCAGCTTAACTCCGCAATATACAGGGGACACTGAAGCTTTCTTT.